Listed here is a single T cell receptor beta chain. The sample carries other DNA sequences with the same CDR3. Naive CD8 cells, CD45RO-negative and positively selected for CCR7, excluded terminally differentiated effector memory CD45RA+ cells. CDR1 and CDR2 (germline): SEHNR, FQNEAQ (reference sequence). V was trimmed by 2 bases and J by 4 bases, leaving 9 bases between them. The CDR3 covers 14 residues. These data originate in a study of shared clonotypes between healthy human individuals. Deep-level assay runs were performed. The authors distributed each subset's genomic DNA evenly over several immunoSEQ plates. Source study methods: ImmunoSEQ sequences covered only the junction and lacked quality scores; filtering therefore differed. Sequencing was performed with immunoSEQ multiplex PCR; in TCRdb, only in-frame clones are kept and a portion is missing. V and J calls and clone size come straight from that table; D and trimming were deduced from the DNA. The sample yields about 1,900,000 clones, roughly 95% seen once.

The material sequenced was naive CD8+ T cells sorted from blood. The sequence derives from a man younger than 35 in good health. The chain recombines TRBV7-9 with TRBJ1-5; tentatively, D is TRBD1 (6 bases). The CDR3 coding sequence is TGTGCCAGCAGCTTAAGTACAGGGAATCAGCCCCAGCATTTT. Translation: CASSLSTGNQPQHF.